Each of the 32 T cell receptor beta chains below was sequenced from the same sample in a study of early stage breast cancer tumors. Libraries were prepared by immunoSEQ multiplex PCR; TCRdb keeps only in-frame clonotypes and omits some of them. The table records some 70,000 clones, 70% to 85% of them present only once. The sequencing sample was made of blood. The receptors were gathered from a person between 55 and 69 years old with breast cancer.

The CDR3 reads CASSSWGNSNQPQHF. CDR3 nucleotides: TGTGCCAGCAGTTCTTGGGGGAATAGCAATCAGCCCCAGCATTTT. The chain is built from TRBV28 and TRBJ1-5; TRBD1 is a possible D gene (5 bases). CDR1 and CDR2 from the germline V gene are MDHEN and SYDVKM. The CDR3 contains 15 residues. V was pared by 4 bases and J by 0 bases, with 10 bases between.

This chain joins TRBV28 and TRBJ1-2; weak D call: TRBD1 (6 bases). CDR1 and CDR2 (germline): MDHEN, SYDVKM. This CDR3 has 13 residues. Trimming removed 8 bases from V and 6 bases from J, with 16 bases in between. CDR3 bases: TGTGCCAGCTACCTCCAGGGGATAAATGGCTACACCTTC. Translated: CASYLQGINGYTF.

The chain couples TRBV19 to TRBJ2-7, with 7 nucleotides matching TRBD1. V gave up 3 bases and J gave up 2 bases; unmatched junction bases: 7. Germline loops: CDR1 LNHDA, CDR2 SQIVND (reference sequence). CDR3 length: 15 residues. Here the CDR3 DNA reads TGTGCCAGTAGTATCTCGGGAACAGGGGCCTACGAGCAGTACTTC. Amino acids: CASSISGTGAYEQYF.

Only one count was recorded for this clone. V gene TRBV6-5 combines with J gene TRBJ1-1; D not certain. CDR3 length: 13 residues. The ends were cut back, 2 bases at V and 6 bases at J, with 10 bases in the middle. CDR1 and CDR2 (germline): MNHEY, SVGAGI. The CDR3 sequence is CASSYDLLSEAFF. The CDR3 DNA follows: TGTGCCAGCAGTTACGATTTATTGTCTGAAGCTTTCTTT.

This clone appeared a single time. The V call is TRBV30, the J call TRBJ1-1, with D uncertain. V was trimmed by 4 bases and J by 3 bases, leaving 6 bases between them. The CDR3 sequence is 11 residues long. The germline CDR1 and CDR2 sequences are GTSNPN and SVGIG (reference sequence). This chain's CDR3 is CAWIGYTEAFF. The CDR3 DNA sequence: TGTGCCTGGATTGGATACACTGAAGCTTTCTTT.

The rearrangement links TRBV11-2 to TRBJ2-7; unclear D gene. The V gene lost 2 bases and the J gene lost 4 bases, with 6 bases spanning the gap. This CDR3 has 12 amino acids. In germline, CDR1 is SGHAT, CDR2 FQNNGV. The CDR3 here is CASSLTRYEQYF. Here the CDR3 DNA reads TGTGCCAGCAGCTTAACCCGTTACGAGCAGTACTTC.

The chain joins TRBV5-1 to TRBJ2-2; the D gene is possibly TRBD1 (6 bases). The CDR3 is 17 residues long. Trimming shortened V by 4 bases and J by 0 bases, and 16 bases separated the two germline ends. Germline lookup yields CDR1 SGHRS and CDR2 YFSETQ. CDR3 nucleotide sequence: TGCGCCAGCAGCCAGCGCACAGGGTTCGCGAACACCGGGGAGCTGTTTTTT. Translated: CASSQRTGFANTGELFF.

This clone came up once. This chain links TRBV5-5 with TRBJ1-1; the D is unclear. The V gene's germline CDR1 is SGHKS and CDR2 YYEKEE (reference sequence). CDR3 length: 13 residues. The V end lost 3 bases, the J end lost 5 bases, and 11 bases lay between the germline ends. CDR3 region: CASSSTGKTEAFF. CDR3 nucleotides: TGTGCCAGCAGCTCCACGGGTAAGACTGAAGCTTTCTTT. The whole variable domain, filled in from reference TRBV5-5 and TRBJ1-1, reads DAGVTQSPTHLIKTRGQQVTLRCSPISGHKSVSWYQQVLGQGPQFIFQYYEKEERGRGNFPDRFSARQFPNYSSELNVNALLLGDSALYLCASSSTGKTEAFFGQGTRLTVV.

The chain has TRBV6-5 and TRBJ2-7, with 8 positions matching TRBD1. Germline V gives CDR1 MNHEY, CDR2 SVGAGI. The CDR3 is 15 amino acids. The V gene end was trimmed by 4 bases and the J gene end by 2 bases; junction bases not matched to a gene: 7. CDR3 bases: TGTGCCAGCAGTTCGACAGGGGACCCACCCTACGAGCAGTACTTC. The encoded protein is CASSSTGDPPYEQYF.

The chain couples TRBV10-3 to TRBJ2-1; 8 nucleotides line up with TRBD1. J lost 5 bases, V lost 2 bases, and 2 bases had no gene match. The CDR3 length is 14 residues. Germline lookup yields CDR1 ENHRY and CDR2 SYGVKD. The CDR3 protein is CAISEGRGHNEQFF. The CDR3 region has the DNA TGTGCCATCAGTGAGGGCAGGGGGCACAATGAGCAGTTCTTC.

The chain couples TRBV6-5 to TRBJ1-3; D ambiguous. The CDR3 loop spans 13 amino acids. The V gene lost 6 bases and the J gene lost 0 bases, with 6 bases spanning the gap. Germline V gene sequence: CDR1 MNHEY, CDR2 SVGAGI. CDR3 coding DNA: TGTGCCAGCAGCCGGAACTCTGGAAACACCATATATTTT. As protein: CASSRNSGNTIYF.

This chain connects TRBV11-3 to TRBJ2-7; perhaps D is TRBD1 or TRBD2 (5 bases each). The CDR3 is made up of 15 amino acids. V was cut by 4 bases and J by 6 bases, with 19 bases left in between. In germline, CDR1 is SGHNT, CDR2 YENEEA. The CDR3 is CASSSLGAPLAEQYF. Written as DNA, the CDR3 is TGTGCCAGCAGCTCTCTCGGGGCCCCGCTGGCCGAGCAGTACTTC.

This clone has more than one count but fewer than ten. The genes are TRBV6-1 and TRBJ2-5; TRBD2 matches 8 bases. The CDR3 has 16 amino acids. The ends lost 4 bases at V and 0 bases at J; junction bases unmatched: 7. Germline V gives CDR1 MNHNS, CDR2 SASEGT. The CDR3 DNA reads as TGTGCCAGCAGTGGCCGGGGGGGGACATACCAAGAGACCCAGTACTTC. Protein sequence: CASSGRGGTYQETQYF.

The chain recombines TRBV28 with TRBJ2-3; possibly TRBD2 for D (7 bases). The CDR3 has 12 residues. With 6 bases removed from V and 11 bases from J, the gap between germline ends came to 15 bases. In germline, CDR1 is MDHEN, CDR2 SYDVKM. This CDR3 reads CASSSTGGQQYF. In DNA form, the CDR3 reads TGTGCCAGCAGCTCCACCGGGGGGCAGCAGTATTTT. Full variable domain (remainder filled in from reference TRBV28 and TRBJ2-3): DVKVTQSSRYLVKRTGEKVFLECVQDMDHENMFWYRQDPGLGLRLIYFSYDVKMKEKGDIPEGYSVSREKKERFSLILESASTNQTSMYLCASSSTGGQQYFGPGTRLTVL.

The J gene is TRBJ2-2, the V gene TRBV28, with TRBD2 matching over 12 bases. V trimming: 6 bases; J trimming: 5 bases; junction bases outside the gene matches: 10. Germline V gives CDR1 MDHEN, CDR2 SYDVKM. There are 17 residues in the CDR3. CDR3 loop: CASSQQRLAGVTGELFF. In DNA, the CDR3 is TGTGCCAGCAGCCAACAGAGACTAGCGGGAGTTACCGGGGAGCTGTTTTTT.

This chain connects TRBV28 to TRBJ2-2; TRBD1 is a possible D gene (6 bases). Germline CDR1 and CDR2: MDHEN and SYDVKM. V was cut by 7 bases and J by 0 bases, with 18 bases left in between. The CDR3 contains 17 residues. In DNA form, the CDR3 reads TGTGCCAGCACCACGGCTCTAGCAGGGGCGAACACCGGGGAGCTGTTTTTT. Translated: CASTTALAGANTGELFF.

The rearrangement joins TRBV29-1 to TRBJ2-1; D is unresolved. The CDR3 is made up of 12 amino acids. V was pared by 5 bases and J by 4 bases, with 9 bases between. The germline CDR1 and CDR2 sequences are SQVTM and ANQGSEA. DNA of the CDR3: TGCAGCGTTCTGCTGGGATACAATGAGCAGTTCTTC. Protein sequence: CSVLLGYNEQFF.

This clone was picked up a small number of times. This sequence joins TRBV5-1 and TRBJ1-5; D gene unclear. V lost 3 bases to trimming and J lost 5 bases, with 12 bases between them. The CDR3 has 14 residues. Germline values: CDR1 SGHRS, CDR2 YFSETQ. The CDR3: CASSSGGAHQPQHF. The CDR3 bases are TGCGCCAGCAGCTCGGGCGGAGCCCATCAGCCCCAGCATTTT. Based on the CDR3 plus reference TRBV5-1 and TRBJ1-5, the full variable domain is KAGVTQTPRYLIKTRGQQVTLSCSPISGHRSVSWYQQTPGQGLQFLFEYFSETQRNKGNFPGRFSGRQFSNSRSEMNVSTLELGDSALYLCASSSGGAHQPQHFGDGTRLSIL.

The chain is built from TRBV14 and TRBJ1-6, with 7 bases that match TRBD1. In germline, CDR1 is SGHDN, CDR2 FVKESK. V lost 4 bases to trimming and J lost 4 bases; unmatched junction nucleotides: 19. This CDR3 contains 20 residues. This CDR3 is CASSLSRGGYDVDYNSPLHF. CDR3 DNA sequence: TGTGCCAGCAGCCTCTCCAGGGGGGGATATGATGTGGATTATAATTCACCCCTCCACTTT.

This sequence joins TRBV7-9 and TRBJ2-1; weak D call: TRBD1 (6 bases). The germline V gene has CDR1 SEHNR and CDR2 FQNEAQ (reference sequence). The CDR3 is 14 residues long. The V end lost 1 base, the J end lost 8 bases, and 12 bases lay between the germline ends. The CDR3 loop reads CASSLEGVSHEQFF. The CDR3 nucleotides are TGTGCCAGCAGCTTAGAGGGGGTTTCCCATGAGCAGTTCTTC.

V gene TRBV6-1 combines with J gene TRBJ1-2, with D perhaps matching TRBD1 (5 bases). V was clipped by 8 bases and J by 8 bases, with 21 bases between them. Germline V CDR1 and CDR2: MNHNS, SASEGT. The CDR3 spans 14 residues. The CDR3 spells CASGGGRDPPGYTF. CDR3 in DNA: TGTGCCAGCGGGGGGGGGAGGGACCCCCCCGGCTACACCTTC.

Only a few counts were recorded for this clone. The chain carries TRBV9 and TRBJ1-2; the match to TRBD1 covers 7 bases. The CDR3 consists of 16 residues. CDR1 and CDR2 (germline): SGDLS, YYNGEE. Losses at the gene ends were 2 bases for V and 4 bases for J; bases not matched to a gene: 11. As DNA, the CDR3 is TGTGCCAGCAGCGTTGGAACGGGACAGAGTACCTATGGCTACACCTTC. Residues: CASSVGTGQSTYGYTF.

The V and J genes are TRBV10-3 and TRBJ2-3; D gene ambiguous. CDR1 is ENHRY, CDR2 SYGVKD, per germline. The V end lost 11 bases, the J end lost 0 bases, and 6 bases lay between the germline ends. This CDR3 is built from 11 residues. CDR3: CAVSSTDTQYF. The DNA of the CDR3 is TGTGCCGTGTCAAGCACAGATACGCAGTATTTT.

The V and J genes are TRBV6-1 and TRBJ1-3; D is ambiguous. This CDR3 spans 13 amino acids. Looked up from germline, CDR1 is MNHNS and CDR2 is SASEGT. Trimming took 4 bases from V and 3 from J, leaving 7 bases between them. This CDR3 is CASSGTGGNTIYF. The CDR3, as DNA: TGTGCCAGCAGTGGGACCGGTGGAAACACCATATATTTT.

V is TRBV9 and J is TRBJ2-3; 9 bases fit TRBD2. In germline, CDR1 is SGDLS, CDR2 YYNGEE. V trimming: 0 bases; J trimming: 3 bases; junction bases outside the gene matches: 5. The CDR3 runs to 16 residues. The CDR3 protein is CASSVVAGGGTDTQYF. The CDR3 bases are TGTGCCAGCAGCGTAGTGGCGGGAGGGGGGACAGATACGCAGTATTTT.

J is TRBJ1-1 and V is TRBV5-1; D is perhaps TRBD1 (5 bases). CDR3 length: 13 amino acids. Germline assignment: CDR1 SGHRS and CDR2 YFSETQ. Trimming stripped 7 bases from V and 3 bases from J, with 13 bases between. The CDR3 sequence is CASARAEDTEAFF. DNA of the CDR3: TGCGCCAGCGCCAGGGCGGAGGACACTGAAGCTTTCTTT.

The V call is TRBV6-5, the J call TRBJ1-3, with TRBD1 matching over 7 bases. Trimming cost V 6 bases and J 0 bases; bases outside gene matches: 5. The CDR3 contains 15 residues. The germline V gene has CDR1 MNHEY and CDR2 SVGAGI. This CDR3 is CASSRDSFSGNTIYF. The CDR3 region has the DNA TGTGCCAGCAGCCGGGACAGCTTCTCTGGAAACACCATATATTTT.

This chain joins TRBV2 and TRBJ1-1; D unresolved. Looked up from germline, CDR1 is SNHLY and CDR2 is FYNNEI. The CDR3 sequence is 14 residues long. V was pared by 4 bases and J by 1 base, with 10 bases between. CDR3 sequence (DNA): TGTGCCAGCAGTGTGACGGTGACGAACACTGAAGCTTTCTTT. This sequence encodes CASSVTVTNTEAFF.

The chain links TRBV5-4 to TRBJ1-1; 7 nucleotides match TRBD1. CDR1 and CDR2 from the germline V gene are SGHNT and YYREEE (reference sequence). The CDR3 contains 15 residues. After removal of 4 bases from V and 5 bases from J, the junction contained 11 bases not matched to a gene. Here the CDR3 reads CASSPDRLRETEAFF. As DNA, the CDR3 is TGTGCCAGCAGCCCGGACAGGCTCCGAGAAACTGAAGCTTTCTTT.

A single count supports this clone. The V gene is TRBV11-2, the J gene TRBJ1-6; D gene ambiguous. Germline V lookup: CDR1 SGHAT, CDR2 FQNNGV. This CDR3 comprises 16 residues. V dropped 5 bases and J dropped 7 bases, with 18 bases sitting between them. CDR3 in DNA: TGTGCCAGCAGCATCCGACGGACCATCGGCAATTCACCCCTCCACTTT. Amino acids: CASSIRRTIGNSPLHF.

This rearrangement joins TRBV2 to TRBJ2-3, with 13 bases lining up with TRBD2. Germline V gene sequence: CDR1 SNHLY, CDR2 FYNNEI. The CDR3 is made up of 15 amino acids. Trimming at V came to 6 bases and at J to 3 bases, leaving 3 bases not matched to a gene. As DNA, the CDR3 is TGTGCCAGCAGGGGACTAGCGGGGAGGACAGATACGCAGTATTTT. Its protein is CASRGLAGRTDTQYF.

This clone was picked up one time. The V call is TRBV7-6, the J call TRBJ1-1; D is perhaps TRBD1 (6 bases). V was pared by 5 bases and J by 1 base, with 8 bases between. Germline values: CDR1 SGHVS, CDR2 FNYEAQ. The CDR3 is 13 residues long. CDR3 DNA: TGTGCCAGCAGCCTGGACAGGAACACTGAAGCTTTCTTT. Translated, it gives CASSLDRNTEAFF. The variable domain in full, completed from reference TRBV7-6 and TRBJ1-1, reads GAGVSQSPRYKVTKRGQDVALRCDPISGHVSLYWYRQALGQGPEFLTYFNYEAQQDKSGLPNDRFSAERPEGSISTLTIQRTEQRDSAMYRCASSLDRNTEAFFGQGTRLTVV.